This T cell receptor (beta chain) is from a study of blood T cell repertoires in COVID-19. Across the study: The study drew acute and convalescent COVID-19 samples from the United States, Italy and Spain.

Only in-frame clones appear in the TCRdb table, and some are missing; sequencing was by immunoSEQ multiplex PCR. The table has fewer than 50,000 clones, over 85% seen once. The sequenced sample consisted of peripheral blood. This clonotype was obtained from a human donor in a cohort sampled during active COVID-19.

The CDR3 spells CASEGTGDSYEQYF. As DNA, the CDR3 is TGTGCCAGTGAAGGGACAGGTGATTCCTACGAGCAGTACTTC. The chain recombines TRBV2 with TRBJ2-7; 8 nucleotides match TRBD1. V shed 9 bases and J 1 base; nucleotides not matched to a gene: 8. CDR3 length: 14 residues. CDR1 SNHLY and CDR2 FYNNEI come from the germline V gene. Complete variable domain (other parts from reference TRBV2 and TRBJ2-7): EPEVTQTPSHQVTQMGQEVILRCVPISNHLYFYWYRQILGQKVEFLVSFYNNEISEKSEIFDDQFSVERPDGSNFTLKIRSTKLEDSAMYFCASEGTGDSYEQYFGPGTRLTVT.